Sequencing of this TCR beta chain was carried out in a study of blood T cell repertoires in COVID-19 (dated by TCRdb to 2018 to 2020). Regarding the research as a whole: Samples covering the acute and convalescent phases of COVID-19 were provided by collaborators in the United States, Italy and Spain. The material from the prospective study consisted of cDNA or gDNA derived from T cells, B-cell-depleted T cells, or PBMCs. Subjects who had been exposed to COVID-19, were actively infected with it, or had recovered from it provided the deeply sampled blood TCRbeta repertoires that made up the dataset. The repertoires were released in a freely available public database intended as a resource for research on the immune response to SARS-CoV-2. The samples were drawn from two sources: the first 160 participants of the ongoing ImmuneRACE study, and 1,000 to 1,500 subjects contributed by 6 global collaborators. The sample metadata nearly always contained a de-identified subject ID, COVID-19 status, age in years and sex. Where HLA class I and class II types were available, the types were taken from metadata supplied by the sample provider, not from assay-based typing.

Including the terminal cysteine and phenylalanine, the CDR3 comprises 17 residues. Only CDR3 DNA is held: 51 bases, read in frame from base 1. The germline V gene provides CDR1 MNHNS and CDR2 SASEGT. Trimming takes 4 bases off V and 4 bases off J; junction bases not matched to a gene: 14. Each collaborating institution followed its own protocols to collect whole blood in K2EDTA tubes. Collaborator samples were shipped for TCRbeta analysis as frozen whole blood, isolated PBMCs, or DNA extracted from either sample type. As for this clone: Its antigen remains undetermined. Base qualities are missing; no much larger clone stands one base away.

The immunoSEQ Assay, a bias-controlled multiplex PCR, was used to amplify TCRbeta CDR3 regions from genomic DNA. The paper's data handling went like this. The number of nucleated cells in each sample was estimated from the amplification of reference gene primers within the assay. Sequence reads were collapsed and filtered to measure the absolute abundance of every unique TCRbeta CDR3 rearrangement. For each sample, productive Simpson clonality was calculated as the square root of Simpson's diversity index over productive rearrangements. The clones in this table, taken by TCRdb from immuneACCESS, are in-frame only. Not every clone is retained; where verified, under half of the shortfall comes from an unresolved V gene, and the cause of the rest is unknown. The DNA was the basis for D and trimming; V, J and clone size are from that table. A total of around 270,000 clones appear in this sample, 80% to 90% of them only once. The ten largest clonotypes hold 0.7% to 0.9% of the sample.

Findings and caveats that apply to the study as a whole: How much clinical and demographic metadata was included differed by source and by participant, and the metadata was provided uncurated.

The sequenced sample consisted of peripheral blood. This TCR came from a man younger than 40 with acute or convalescent COVID-19. The sequence is built from TRBV6-1 and TRBJ1-1, and 8 junctional nucleotides match TRBD1. The DNA reads TGTGCCAGCAGTGGGCAGGGACAGGCCTCGGGAGGCACTGAAGCTTTCTTT. Translation gives CASSGQGQASGGTEAFF.